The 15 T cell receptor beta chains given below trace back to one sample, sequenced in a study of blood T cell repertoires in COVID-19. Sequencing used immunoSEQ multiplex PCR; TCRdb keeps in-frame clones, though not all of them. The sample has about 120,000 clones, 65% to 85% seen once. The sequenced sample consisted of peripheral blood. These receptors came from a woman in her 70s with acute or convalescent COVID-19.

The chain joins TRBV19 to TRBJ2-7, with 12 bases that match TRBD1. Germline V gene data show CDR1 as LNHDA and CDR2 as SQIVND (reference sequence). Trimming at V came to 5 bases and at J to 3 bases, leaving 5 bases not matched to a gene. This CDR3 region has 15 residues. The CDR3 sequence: CASSLGQGAVYEQYF. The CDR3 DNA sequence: TGTGCCAGTAGTTTGGGACAGGGGGCGGTCTACGAGCAGTACTTC.

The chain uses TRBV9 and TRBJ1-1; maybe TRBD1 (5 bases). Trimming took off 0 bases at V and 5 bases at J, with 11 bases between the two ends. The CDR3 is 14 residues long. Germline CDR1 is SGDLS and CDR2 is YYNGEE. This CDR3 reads CASSVAGGRTEAFF. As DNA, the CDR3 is TGTGCCAGCAGCGTAGCTGGGGGGAGGACTGAAGCTTTCTTT.

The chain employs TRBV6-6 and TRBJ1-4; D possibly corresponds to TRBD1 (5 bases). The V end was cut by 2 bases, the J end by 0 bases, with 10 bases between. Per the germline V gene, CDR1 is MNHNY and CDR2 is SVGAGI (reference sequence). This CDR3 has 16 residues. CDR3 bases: TGTGCCAGCAGTTACGGGGGGAGCGCAACTAATGAAAAACTGTTTTTT. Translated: CASSYGGSATNEKLFF.

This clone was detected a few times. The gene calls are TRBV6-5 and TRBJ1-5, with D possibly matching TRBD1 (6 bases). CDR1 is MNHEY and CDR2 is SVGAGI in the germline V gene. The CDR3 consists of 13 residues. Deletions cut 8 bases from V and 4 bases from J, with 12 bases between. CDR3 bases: TGTGCCAGCCAGGGGATTGGGAATCAGCCCCAGCATTTT. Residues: CASQGIGNQPQHF.

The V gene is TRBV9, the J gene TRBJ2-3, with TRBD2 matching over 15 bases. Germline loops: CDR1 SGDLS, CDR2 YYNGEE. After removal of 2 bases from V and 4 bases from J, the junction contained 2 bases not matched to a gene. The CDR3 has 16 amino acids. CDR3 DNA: TGTGCCAGCAGCGTGGGACTAGCGGGAGGCGCAGATACGCAGTATTTT. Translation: CASSVGLAGGADTQYF.

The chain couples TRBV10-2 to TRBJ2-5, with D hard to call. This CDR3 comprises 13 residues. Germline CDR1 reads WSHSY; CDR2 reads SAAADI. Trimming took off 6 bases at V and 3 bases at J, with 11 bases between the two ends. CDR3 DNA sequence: TGCGCCAGCAGACAATGGCCCGAAGAGACCCAGTACTTC. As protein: CASRQWPEETQYF.

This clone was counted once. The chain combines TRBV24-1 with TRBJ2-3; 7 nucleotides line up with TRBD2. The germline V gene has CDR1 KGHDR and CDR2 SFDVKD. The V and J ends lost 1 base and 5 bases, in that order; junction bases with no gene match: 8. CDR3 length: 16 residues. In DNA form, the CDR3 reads TGTGCCACCAGTGATTTTGCGGGAGAAAGGGAAGATACGCAGTATTTT. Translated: CATSDFAGEREDTQYF.

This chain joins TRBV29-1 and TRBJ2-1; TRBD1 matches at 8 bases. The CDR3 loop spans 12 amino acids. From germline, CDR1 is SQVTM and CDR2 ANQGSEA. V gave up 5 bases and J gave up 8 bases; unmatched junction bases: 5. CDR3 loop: CSVRTGGDEQFF. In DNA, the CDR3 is TGCAGCGTTCGTACAGGGGGAGATGAGCAGTTCTTC.

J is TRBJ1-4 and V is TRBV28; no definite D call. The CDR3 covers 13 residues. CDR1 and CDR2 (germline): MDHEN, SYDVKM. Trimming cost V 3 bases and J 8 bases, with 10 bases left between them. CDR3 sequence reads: CASSLGGIEKLFF. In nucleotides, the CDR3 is TGTGCCAGCAGTTTGGGAGGGATCGAAAAACTGTTTTTT.

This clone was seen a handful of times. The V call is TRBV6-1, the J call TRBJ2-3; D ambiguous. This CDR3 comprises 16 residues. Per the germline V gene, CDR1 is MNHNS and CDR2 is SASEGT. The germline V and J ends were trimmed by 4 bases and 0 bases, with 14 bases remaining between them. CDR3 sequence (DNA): TGTGCCAGCAGTGCCCCGACTTTCCCAAGCACAGATACGCAGTATTTT. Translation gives CASSAPTFPSTDTQYF.

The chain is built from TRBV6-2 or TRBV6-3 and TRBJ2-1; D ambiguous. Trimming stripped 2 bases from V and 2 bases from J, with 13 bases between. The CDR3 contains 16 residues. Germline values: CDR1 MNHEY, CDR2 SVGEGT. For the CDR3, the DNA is TGTGCCAGCAGTTACCCTCTTCGTGGGCCCTACAATGAGCAGTTCTTC. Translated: CASSYPLRGPYNEQFF.

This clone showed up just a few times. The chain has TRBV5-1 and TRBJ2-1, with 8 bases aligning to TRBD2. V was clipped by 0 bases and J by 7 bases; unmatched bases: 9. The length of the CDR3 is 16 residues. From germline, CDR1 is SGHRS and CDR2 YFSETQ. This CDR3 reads CASSLGPAGVTNEQFF. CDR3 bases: TGCGCCAGCAGCTTGGGCCCAGCGGGGGTGACTAATGAGCAGTTCTTC.

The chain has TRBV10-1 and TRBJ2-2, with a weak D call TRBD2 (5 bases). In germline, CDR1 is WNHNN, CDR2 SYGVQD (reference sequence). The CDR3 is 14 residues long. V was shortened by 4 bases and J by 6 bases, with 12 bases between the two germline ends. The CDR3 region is CASSGTADAGELFF. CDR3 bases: TGCGCCAGCAGTGGGACTGCTGATGCCGGGGAGCTGTTTTTT.

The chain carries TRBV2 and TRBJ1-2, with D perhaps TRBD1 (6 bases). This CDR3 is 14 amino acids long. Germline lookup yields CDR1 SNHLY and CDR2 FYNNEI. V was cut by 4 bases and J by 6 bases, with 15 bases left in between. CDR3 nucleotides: TGTGCCAGCAGTGGTGCAGGGGTATTAGATGGCTACACCTTC. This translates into CASSGAGVLDGYTF.

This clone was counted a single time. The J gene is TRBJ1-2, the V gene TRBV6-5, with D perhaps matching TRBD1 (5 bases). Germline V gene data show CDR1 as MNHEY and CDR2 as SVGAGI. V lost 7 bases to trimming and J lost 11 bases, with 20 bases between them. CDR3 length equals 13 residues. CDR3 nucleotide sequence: TGTGCCAGCACCCTTACCGGGGAGGGGTGGTACACCTTC. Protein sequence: CASTLTGEGWYTF.